This T cell receptor beta chain was documented in a study of early T cells in non-severe SARS-CoV-2 infection. Study in general: Sequenced bulk RNA came from whole blood that was unsorted, and chains were unpaired. Study-level results: Using VDJdb, the matching emphasized anti-spike CD8 responses while missing private and CD4 specificities.

Worth noting for this clonotype: Its antigen is as yet unknown.

TCRdb analysed the 5' RACE reads with MiXCR anew, one entry per CDR3 protein. This table holds tens of thousands of distinct CDR3 sequences, 10% to 15% found once. Germline CDR1 and CDR2: SGDLS and YYNGEE. CDR3 length equals 15 residues. V lost 3 bases to trimming and J lost 8 bases; unmatched junction nucleotides: 3. The sequenced material came from whole blood. The chain couples TRBV9 to TRBJ2-1; 15 bases agree with TRBD2. This receptor was obtained from an adult who was a healthcare worker with PCR-confirmed SARS-CoV-2 infection or an uninfected control (not recorded which). Here the CDR3 DNA reads TGTGCCAGCAGCGCGGGACTAGCGGGGGGTCATGAGCAGTTCTTC. Translation: CASSAGLAGGHEQFF. Filled out from reference TRBV9 and TRBJ2-1, the complete variable domain reads DSGVTQTPKHLITATGQRVTLRCSPRSGDLSVYWYQQSLDQGLQFLIQYYNGEERAKGNILERFSAQQFPDLHSELNLSSLELGDSALYFCASSAGLAGGHEQFFGPGTRLTVL.